This T cell receptor beta chain comes out of a study of blood T cells in healthy people across ages. CDR1 and CDR2 (germline): LNHDA, SQIVND (reference sequence). The CDR3 extends over 12 amino acids. V lost 5 bases to trimming and J lost 7 bases, with 8 bases between them. It was with a sample-barcoded 5' primer and a J-beta primer mix that a second PCR of roughly 7 to 12 cycles was run. Each CDR3 protein is one row after TCRdb ran MiXCR on the 5' RACE reads. The data show 780,000 or so distinct CDR3 sequences, approximately 25% seen once. These records were also assigned to another study, of T cells of mothers and their children.

The source is a boy aged 10-17 years in good health. The sequenced sample was blood. The rearrangement joins TRBV19 to TRBJ2-2; D remains ambiguous. CDR3 loop: CASSGGIGELFF. CDR3 sequence (DNA): TGTGCCAGTAGTGGTGGGATCGGGGAGCTGTTTTTT.